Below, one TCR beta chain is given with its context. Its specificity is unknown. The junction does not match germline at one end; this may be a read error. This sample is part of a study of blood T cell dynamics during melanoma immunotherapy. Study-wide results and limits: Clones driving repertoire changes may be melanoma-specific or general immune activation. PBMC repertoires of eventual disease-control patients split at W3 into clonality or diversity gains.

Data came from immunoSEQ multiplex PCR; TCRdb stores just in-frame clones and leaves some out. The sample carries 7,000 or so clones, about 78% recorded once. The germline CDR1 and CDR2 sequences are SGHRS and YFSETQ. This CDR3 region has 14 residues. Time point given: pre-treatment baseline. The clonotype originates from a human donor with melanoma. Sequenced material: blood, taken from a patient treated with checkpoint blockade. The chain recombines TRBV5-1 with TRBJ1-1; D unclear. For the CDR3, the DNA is TGTGCCAGCAGCCCCCAGTTAAGTGACACTGAAGCTTTCTTT. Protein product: CASSPQLSDTEAFF. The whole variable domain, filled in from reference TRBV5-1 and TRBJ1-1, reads KAGVTQTPRYLIKTRGQQVTLSCSPISGHRSVSWYQQTPGQGLQFLFEYFSETQRNKGNFPGRFSGRQFSNSRSEMNVSTLELGDSALYLCASSPQLSDTEAFFGQGTRLTVV.